This TCR beta chain comes out of a study of Graves' ophthalmopathy and Graves' hyperthyroidism. Study summary: In this cohort's terms, stable hyperthyroidism meant no ophthalmopathy by 18 months of follow-up. Whole-study findings and limits: Thyroid clonotypes that were expanded above 0.001 frequency mostly also appeared in blood.

Scientists amplified the TCR beta CDR3 regions from RNA transcripts. Second-round multiplex PCR came after first-round RT-PCR with HTBI primers. TCRdb used MiXCR to reprocess the multiplex PCR reads, holding one entry per CDR3 protein. The table lists 1 million to 1.3 million distinct CDR3 sequences, 35% to 40% of them singletons. This clonotype was counted many times. Antigen unknown. Trimming cost V 3 bases and J 0 bases, with 8 bases left between them. Germline CDR1 SNHLY, CDR2 FYNNEI. CDR3 size: 14 residues. Other autoimmune disease, uncontrolled infection, pregnancy and lactation led to exclusion. The J gene is TRBJ1-1, the V gene TRBV2, with D uncertain. The TCR originated in an adult man with Graves' hyperthyroidism. Specimen: peripheral blood or thyroid tissue (not recorded which). This CDR3 is CASSEEVMNTEAFF. The CDR3 bases are TGTGCCAGCAGTGAGGAGGTGATGAACACTGAAGCTTTCTTT.